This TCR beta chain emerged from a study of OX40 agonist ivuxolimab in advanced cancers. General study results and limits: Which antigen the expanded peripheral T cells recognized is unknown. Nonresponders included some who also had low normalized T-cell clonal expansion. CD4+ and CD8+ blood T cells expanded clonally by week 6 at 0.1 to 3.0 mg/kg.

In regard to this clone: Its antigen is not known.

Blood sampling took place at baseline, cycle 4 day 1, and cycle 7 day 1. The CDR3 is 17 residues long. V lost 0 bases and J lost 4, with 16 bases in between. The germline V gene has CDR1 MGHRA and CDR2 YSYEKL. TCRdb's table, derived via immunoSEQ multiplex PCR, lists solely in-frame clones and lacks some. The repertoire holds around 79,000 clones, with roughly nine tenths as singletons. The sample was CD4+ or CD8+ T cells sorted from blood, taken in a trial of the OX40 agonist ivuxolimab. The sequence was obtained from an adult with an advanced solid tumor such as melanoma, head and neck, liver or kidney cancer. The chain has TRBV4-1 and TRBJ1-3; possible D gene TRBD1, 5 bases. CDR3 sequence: CASSQENGRDSGNTIYF. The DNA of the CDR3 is TGCGCCAGCAGCCAAGAAAACGGCAGGGATTCGGGAAACACCATATATTTT.